The rows below give T cell receptor beta chains drawn from one sample of a study of control samples from healthy donors and cancer patients. Here immunoSEQ multiplex PCR was the method, and the copy in TCRdb shows in-frame clones only, minus some. In the table there are about 120,000 clones, around 92% of which are singletons. The specimen was blood. Source of these receptors: a man aged 50-59 years in good health. CDR3s include the opening cysteine and the closing phenylalanine or tryptophan. Rows give clone size only sometimes, using once, few, many, or a class for an expanded clone.

cdr3_aa | j_call | v_call | clone_size
CASSQGDRDLDTQYF | TRBJ2-3 | TRBV4-1 | .
CASSILPGTVSDTQYF | TRBJ2-3 | TRBV19 | .
CSVETGIGYTF | TRBJ1-2 | TRBV29-1 | .
CASSLTGDYGYTF | TRBJ1-2 | TRBV11-2 | .
CASSFVGTGRGTQYF | TRBJ2-3 | TRBV7-9 | .
CASSPGRTMNTEAFF | TRBJ1-1 | TRBV7-9 | .
CASMSGRNTGELFF | TRBJ2-2 | TRBV2 | once
CASSGDRGSSYEQYF | TRBJ2-7 | TRBV18 | .
CAWSVQGPTGELFF | TRBJ2-2 | TRBV30 | .
CASSQRGKSTGELFF | TRBJ2-2 | TRBV5-4 | once
CASSTTGNTEAFF | TRBJ1-1 | TRBV18 | .
CSASGVAGGRDTQYF | TRBJ2-3 | TRBV20-1 | .
CASSLFRNEQFF | TRBJ2-1 | TRBV27 | .
CASSQQPETQYF | TRBJ2-5 | TRBV11-3 | .
CASSLGRGGAFF | TRBJ1-1 | TRBV12-3/TRBV12-4 | .
CAWRVLGDGPNTEAFF | TRBJ1-1 | TRBV30 | .
CASSLAWGLDEKLFF | TRBJ1-4 | TRBV5-1 | .
CSARAYEAFF | TRBJ1-1 | TRBV20-1 | once
CASSWDRPNEKLFF | TRBJ1-4 | TRBV5-1 | .
CASSIVGGRMNTEAFF | TRBJ1-1 | TRBV19 | .
CASSLSGNTIYF | TRBJ1-3 | TRBV12-3/TRBV12-4 | .
CASSFGGDEQYF | TRBJ2-7 | TRBV5-1 | .
CASSYRVASNQPQHF | TRBJ1-5 | TRBV6-6 | few
CSVGVLETQYF | TRBJ2-5 | TRBV29-1 | .
CAITGGIGETQYF | TRBJ2-5 | TRBV10-3 | .
CASSLDLTGVGEKLFF | TRBJ1-4 | TRBV5-1 | .
CASSSRTDFTDTQYF | TRBJ2-3 | TRBV5-1 | .
CASSYMGNQPQHF | TRBJ1-5 | TRBV6-2/TRBV6-3 | .
CASSQLSQRDSYYGYTF | TRBJ1-2 | TRBV3-1/TRBV3-2 | .
CASTPWDRPSGYNSPLHF | TRBJ1-6 | TRBV9 | .
CASSLSQGGNYEQYF | TRBJ2-7 | TRBV27 | .